This TCR beta chain was profiled in a study of T cells in Graves' hyperthyroidism and ophthalmopathy. The investigators amplified TCR beta CDR3 regions from RNA transcripts. HTBI primers drove first-round RT-PCR of the TCR CDR3. In TCRdb, the multiplex PCR reads were re-called with MiXCR into one record per CDR3 protein. The sample lists hundreds of thousands of distinct CDR3 sequences, less than 15% occurring once. In germline, CDR1 is MDHEN, CDR2 SYDVKM. The CDR3 sequence is 14 residues long. Trimming stripped 6 bases from V and 6 bases from J, with 17 bases between. This clonotype was seen repeatedly, ten times or more.

Specimen: blood. The rearrangement uses TRBV28 and TRBJ1-1; TRBD1 might be the D (6 bases). The clonotype originates from a woman younger than 30 with Graves' hyperthyroidism. CDR3 in amino acids: CASSLRGRWSEAFF. The DNA of the CDR3 is TGTGCCAGCAGCCTTCGGGGGCGTTGGTCTGAAGCTTTCTTT.